Following are 14 T cell receptor beta chains from one sample sequenced in a study of blood T cell repertoires in COVID-19. Produced via immunoSEQ multiplex PCR; TCRdb's table is partial and in-frame only. The table lists some 80,000 clones, roughly 80% of them singletons. Sequenced: peripheral blood. These receptors originate from a man between 60 and 75 years old with COVID-19, enrolled during active disease.

The chain uses TRBV27 and TRBJ2-3; TRBD1 is a possible D gene (6 bases). The CDR3 runs to 14 residues. The germline V gene has CDR1 MNHEY and CDR2 SMNVEV (reference sequence). Trimming left V 5 bases short and J 0 bases short, with 9 bases between. The CDR3 region is CASSIRGSTDTQYF. DNA for the CDR3: TGTGCCAGCAGTATCAGGGGCAGCACAGATACGCAGTATTTT.

This clone has only one observation. V gene TRBV7-3 combines with J gene TRBJ2-3, with 9 bases that match TRBD2. The CDR3 length is 16 residues. Trimming at V came to 4 bases and at J to 4 bases, leaving 9 bases not matched to a gene. Germline-derived CDR1 and CDR2 are SGHTA and FQGTGA. CDR3 in DNA: TGTGCCAGCAGCTCAACCGGGACTAGCCGATCAGATACGCAGTATTTT. Translated, it gives CASSSTGTSRSDTQYF.

The rearrangement uses TRBV7-9 and TRBJ1-2, with 9 bases that match TRBD1. Trimming took 4 bases from V and 8 from J; bases not matched to a gene: 14. The CDR3 is 16 residues long. The V gene's germline CDR1 is SEHNR and CDR2 FQNEAQ (reference sequence). Here the CDR3 DNA reads TGTGCCAGCAGCTCCCCGGGACAGGGCAAGCTCGGCGGCTACACCTTC. It translates to CASSSPGQGKLGGYTF.

This clone was recorded once. The V and J genes are TRBV30 and TRBJ1-3; D possibly corresponds to TRBD1 (5 bases). The CDR3 length is 15 residues. In germline, CDR1 is GTSNPN, CDR2 SVGIG (reference sequence). Trimming removed 2 bases at V and 0 bases at J, with 11 bases between. CDR3 DNA sequence: TGTGCCTGGAGTAGAACAGGAAGCTCTGGAAACACCATATATTTT. It codes for CAWSRTGSSGNTIYF.

This rearrangement joins TRBV7-3 to TRBJ2-3; the match to TRBD1 covers 9 bases. V lost 5 bases to trimming and J lost 2 bases; unmatched junction nucleotides: 8. The CDR3 is 16 amino acids. From germline, CDR1 is SGHTA and CDR2 FQGTGA. CDR3 loop: CASSERQGGNTDTQYF. CDR3 bases: TGTGCCAGCAGCGAGCGACAGGGGGGGAACACAGATACGCAGTATTTT.

The genes are TRBV19 and TRBJ2-7; D may be TRBD2 (5 bases). This CDR3 spans 11 amino acids. Trimming took 6 bases from V and 2 from J, leaving 5 bases between them. Germline V gene lookup returns CDR1 LNHDA and CDR2 SQIVND (reference sequence). CDR3 amino acids: CASRGAYEQYF. In nucleotides, the CDR3 is TGTGCCAGTAGGGGAGCCTACGAGCAGTACTTC.

The CDR3 bases are TGTGCCAGCAGCCCCGGGACAGCCAGGTTCTCCTACGAGCAGTACTTC. Translating gives CASSPGTARFSYEQYF. V gene TRBV6-2 or TRBV6-3 combines with J gene TRBJ2-7, with 7 nucleotides matching TRBD1. In germline, CDR1 is MNHEY, CDR2 SVGEGT. This CDR3 contains 16 residues. V lost 6 bases, J lost 0 bases, and 11 bases stayed unmatched.

The chain joins TRBV30 to TRBJ2-3, with D tentatively TRBD2 (5 bases). CDR1 GTSNPN and CDR2 SVGIG come from the germline V gene (reference sequence). The CDR3 totals 15 residues. Trimming cost V 5 bases and J 3 bases, with 18 bases left between them. The DNA of the CDR3 is TGTGCCTGGGACCGCCGGGCCCGAGGGACAGATACGCAGTATTTT. Amino acids: CAWDRRARGTDTQYF.

This chain uses TRBV27 with TRBJ1-2, with 7 bases fitting TRBD1. There are 15 residues in the CDR3. J gave up 8 bases and V 2 bases, and 11 bases lay outside the gene matches. Germline CDR1 and CDR2: MNHEY and SMNVEV (reference sequence). The CDR3 protein is CASSLEQGLRGGYTF. CDR3 sequence (DNA): TGTGCCAGCAGTTTAGAACAGGGGTTGCGGGGAGGCTACACCTTC.

The rearrangement links TRBV19 to TRBJ1-1; 7 bases are a match to TRBD1. The CDR3 spans 15 residues. V lost 1 base and J lost 1; bases outside the gene matches: 3. Germline V gene data show CDR1 as LNHDA and CDR2 as SQIVND (reference sequence). The CDR3 DNA is TGTGCCAGTAGTATAGTCGGGACAGCGAACACTGAAGCTTTCTTT. Amino acid sequence: CASSIVGTANTEAFF. The full variable domain, with the rest looked up from reference TRBV19 and TRBJ1-1, is DGGITQSPKYLFRKEGQNVTLSCEQNLNHDAMYWYRQDPGQGLRLIYYSQIVNDFQKGDIAEGYSVSREKKESFPLTVTSAQKNPTAFYLCASSIVGTANTEAFFGQGTRLTVV.

This chain links TRBV15 with TRBJ1-2, with a tentative D call TRBD1 (5 bases). Germline values: CDR1 LNHNV, CDR2 YYDKDF (reference sequence). The length of the CDR3 is 14 residues. Trimming left V 2 bases short and J 5 bases short, with 12 bases between. The CDR3 here is CATSRPLAGYGYTF. The CDR3 DNA reads TGTGCCACCAGCAGACCCCTCGCAGGGTATGGCTACACCTTC.

This clone was found once. V and J are TRBV5-6 and TRBJ2-7; D may be TRBD2 (5 bases). Germline V gene data show CDR1 as SGHDT and CDR2 as YYEEEE. The CDR3 spans 14 residues. The V gene lost 5 bases and the J gene lost 3 bases, with 15 bases spanning the gap. The CDR3 DNA reads TGTGCCAGCAGTTCGTTCGGGGATTTCTACGAGCAGTACTTC. It codes for CASSSFGDFYEQYF.

J is TRBJ1-2 and V is TRBV19, with D uncertain. This CDR3 spans 11 amino acids. CDR1 LNHDA and CDR2 SQIVND come from the germline V gene (reference sequence). The V gene lost 6 bases and the J gene lost 6 bases, with 8 bases spanning the gap. This CDR3 is CASRIGNGYTF. For the CDR3, the DNA is TGTGCCAGTAGAATCGGGAATGGCTACACCTTC.

The V and J genes are TRBV13 and TRBJ2-2, with 8 bases aligning to TRBD2. CDR1 PRHDT and CDR2 FYEKMQ come from the germline V gene (reference sequence). The CDR3 consists of 14 residues. V lost 5 bases to trimming and J lost 4 bases; unmatched junction nucleotides: 3. This CDR3 is CASSQRESTGELFF. The CDR3, as DNA: TGTGCCAGCAGCCAGCGGGAGTCCACCGGGGAGCTGTTTTTT.